This TCR beta chain was recovered during a study of response to subunit inactivated influenza vaccine. One entry per CDR3 protein results from TCRdb running MiXCR on the RT-PCR reads. The data hold 300,000 to 350,000 distinct CDR3 sequences, with 20% to 25% observed a single time. The source is a man in his fifties or sixties who received an inactivated influenza vaccine. The source material was PBMCs from blood, sampled less than 22 months after vaccination.

The DNA for the CDR3 is TGTGCCAGCAGCTTTGACAGGAGAGAAAAACTGTTTTTT. Its protein product is CASSFDRREKLFF. This rearrangement joins TRBV5-4 to TRBJ1-4, with a weak D call TRBD1 (6 bases). Germline V gene sequence: CDR1 SGHNT, CDR2 YYREEE (reference sequence). This CDR3 contains 13 residues. The V and J ends lost 2 bases and 8 bases respectively, with 10 bases between them. Supplemented by reference TRBV5-4 and TRBJ1-4, the full variable domain reads ETGVTQSPTHLIKTRGQQVTLRCSSQSGHNTVSWYQQALGQGPQFIFQYYREEENGRGNFPPRFSGLQFPNYSSELNVNALELDDSALYLCASSFDRREKLFFGSGTQLSVL.